The rows below give T cell receptor beta chains drawn from one sample of a study of quantifying T cell responses using KT2 cells. TCRdb reprocessed the UMI-ligation and nested PCR reads with MiXCR, giving one entry per CDR3 protein. The sample holds under 35,000 distinct CDR3 sequences; approximately 10% are singletons and the top ten take around a tenth. The sample consisted of PBMCs spiked with cells of the T cell clone KT2. The source of these receptors is a human donor. Each CDR3 is given with its conserved first and last residue. The D gene is left open where the match is weak. A row's size may be missing; if present it is once, few, many or a size class.

V	J	D	size	DNA	CDR3
TRBV12-3/TRBV12-4	TRBJ1-3	.	few	TGTGCCAGCAGAATTGGGGCGGACTCTGGAAACACCATATATTTT	CASRIGADSGNTIYF
TRBV18	TRBJ2-7	.	.	TGTGCCAGCTCTCCCCCCGTAGGAACCTACGAGCAGTACTTC	CASSPPVGTYEQYF
TRBV2	TRBJ2-3	.	few	TGTGCCAGCAGCGCGGGAGATACGCAGTATTTT	CASSAGDTQYF
TRBV3-1	TRBJ2-3	.	.	TGTGCCAGCAGCCCCCGGATTAGCACAGATACGCAGTATTTT	CASSPRISTDTQYF
TRBV28	TRBJ2-7	.	.	TGTGCCAGCGGGGGGAGCTCCTACGAGCAGTACTTC	CASGGSSYEQYF
TRBV6-4	TRBJ2-1	TRBD2	.	TGTGCCAGCAGTGACGGGACTAGCGGCTACAATGAGCAGTTCTTC	CASSDGTSGYNEQFF
TRBV7-9	TRBJ2-7	TRBD2	many	TGTGCCAGCACCTTTACAATTGGACGGGAGGCCTCCTACGAGCAGTACTTC	CASTFTIGREASYEQYF
TRBV12-3/TRBV12-4	TRBJ2-3	TRBD2	many	TGTGCCAGCAGTTTGTCCCTAGCGGGGGGTAGAGATACGCAGTATTTT	CASSLSLAGGRDTQYF
TRBV6-5	TRBJ2-5	.	.	TGTGCCAGCAGGTACCAAGAGACCCAGTACTTC	CASRYQETQYF
TRBV6-5	TRBJ2-7	.	few	TGTGCCAGCAGTTACGATTCCGGGAACTACGAGCAGTACTTC	CASSYDSGNYEQYF
TRBV7-2	TRBJ2-1	.	.	TGTGCCAGCAGCTTTCGGGGGAGCTCCTACAATGAGCAGTTCTTC	CASSFRGSSYNEQFF
TRBV4-1	TRBJ2-7	.	many	TGCGCCAGCAGCCAAGAGGACGCTGCCTACGAGCAGTACTTC	CASSQEDAAYEQYF
TRBV10-3	TRBJ2-1	TRBD2	.	TGTGCCATCAGTGAGTCTAGCGGGGAATTGGGCAATGAGCAGTTCTTC	CAISESSGELGNEQFF
TRBV12-3/TRBV12-4	TRBJ1-1	.	.	TGTGCCAGCAGTTTCGGAGGGTTCACTGAAGCTTTCTTT	CASSFGGFTEAFF
TRBV7-9	TRBJ2-3	.	.	TGTGCCAGCCGCGATAGGGGCCCCACAGATACGCAGTATTTT	CASRDRGPTDTQYF
TRBV6-2/TRBV6-3	TRBJ2-3	TRBD2	few	TGTGCCAGCGGGTTGCTAGCGGGCCAAAGGCTAGCAGATACGCAGTATTTT	CASGLLAGQRLADTQYF
TRBV2	TRBJ1-5	.	.	TGTGCCAGCAGGACAAGAGGTGGCAATCAGGCCCAGCATTTT	CASRTRGGNQAQHF
TRBV12-3/TRBV12-4	TRBJ2-2	TRBD1	many	TGTGCCAGCAGAGAGCATGGACAGGGAATCGGGTCGAACACCGGGGAGCTGTTTTTT	CASREHGQGIGSNTGELFF
TRBV29-1	TRBJ2-1	TRBD2	.	TGCAGCGTCGACGAAACTAGCGGGAGAGACAATGAGCAGTTCTTC	CSVDETSGRDNEQFF
TRBV24-1	TRBJ2-5	.	few	TGTGCCACCAGTGATACCGGGATCCAAGAGACCCAGTACTTC	CATSDTGIQETQYF
TRBV15	TRBJ2-6	.	.	TGTGCCACCAGCAGGCCCGACAACCCTGGGGCCAACGTCCTGACTTTC	CATSRPDNPGANVLTF
TRBV5-4	TRBJ2-7	TRBD2	.	TGTGCCAGCAGCGGGGGGGAATCCTACGAGCAGTACTTC	CASSGGESYEQYF
TRBV15	TRBJ2-1	TRBD2	few	TGTGCCACCAGCACTAGCGGGACGGCCTACAATGAGCAGTTCTTC	CATSTSGTAYNEQFF
TRBV19	TRBJ1-2	TRBD1	few	TGTGCCAGTAGTATCGTAGGACAGGCGACGGGCTACACCTTC	CASSIVGQATGYTF
TRBV6-1	TRBJ1-2	.	few	TGTGCCAGCAGTGAAGTAGGGGGAAACTATGGCTACACCTTC	CASSEVGGNYGYTF
TRBV20-1	TRBJ1-1	.	.	TGCAGTGCTACTATGAACACTGAAGCTTTCTTT	CSATMNTEAFF
TRBV2	TRBJ2-1	TRBD2	many	TGTGCCAGCAGTGCTCTAGCGGGGGGGCCGGGCAATGAGCAGTTCTTC	CASSALAGGPGNEQFF
TRBV30	TRBJ1-5	TRBD1	.	TGTGCCTGGAGTCTCTTTCGACAGGGAAATCAGCCCCAGCATTTT	CAWSLFRQGNQPQHF
TRBV12-5	TRBJ1-5	.	many	TGTGCTAGTGGTTTATCACGGGAACAGGGCAATCAGCCCCAGCATTTT	CASGLSREQGNQPQHF
TRBV7-6	TRBJ2-5	.	many	TGTGCCAGCAATCCGGGACAAATTATGGAGACCCAGTACTTC	CASNPGQIMETQYF
TRBV5-6	TRBJ2-1	TRBD2	medium-sized	TGTGCCAGCAGCCCTTACATTAGCGGGAGGGCCTCCAATGAGCAGTTCTTC	CASSPYISGRASNEQFF
TRBV4-1	TRBJ1-2	TRBD1	few	TGCGCCAGCAGCCATGGACAGGCTTCGATGGATGGCTACACCTTC	CASSHGQASMDGYTF
TRBV12-3/TRBV12-4	TRBJ2-7	TRBD1	many	TGTGCCAGCAGTCAGACAGGGGGGCCCTACGAGCAGTACTTC	CASSQTGGPYEQYF
TRBV28	TRBJ2-7	TRBD2	.	TGTGCCAGCAGTTTATCGGGGAGGGCCCACGAGCAGTACTTC	CASSLSGRAHEQYF
TRBV12-3/TRBV12-4	TRBJ1-5	.	few	TGTGCCAGCAGTTTAGGCAATCAGCCCCAGCATTTT	CASSLGNQPQHF
TRBV7-9	TRBJ2-3	.	few	TGTGCCAGCAGCTTAGAACTAGGCGATACGCAGTATTTT	CASSLELGDTQYF
TRBV18	TRBJ2-2	.	many	TGTGCCAGCTCACCGCCACGATACACCGGGGAGCTGTTTTTT	CASSPPRYTGELFF
TRBV11-2	TRBJ1-2	.	many	TGTGCCAGCAGACCTGACAGGCTTCCAATTCGGTATGGCTACACCTTC	CASRPDRLPIRYGYTF
TRBV7-9	TRBJ2-3	.	many	TGTGCCAGCAGTCGGGGGGATACGCAGTATTTT	CASSRGDTQYF
TRBV20-1	TRBJ1-1	.	many	TGCAGTGCTAGTGGGTTTACTGAAGCTTTCTTT	CSASGFTEAFF
TRBV6-2/TRBV6-3	TRBJ1-1	.	.	TGTGCCAGCAGCACAGGGTTGGAAGCTTTCTTT	CASSTGLEAFF
TRBV29-1	TRBJ1-2	.	.	TGCAGCGTTTTCGGGTCTAACCGGGTTGGCTACACCTTC	CSVFGSNRVGYTF
TRBV12-3/TRBV12-4	TRBJ2-3	.	.	TGTGCCAGCAGTCCCCGGGTGGGTAAGGGCAATACGCAGTATTTT	CASSPRVGKGNTQYF
TRBV3-1	TRBJ2-1	TRBD2	few	TGTGCCAGCAGCCAAGAGGTGCGCCTAGCGGGGTACAATGAGCAGTTCTTC	CASSQEVRLAGYNEQFF
TRBV7-9	TRBJ1-1	.	many	TGTGCCAGCACCCTTACCGGGGGTTTGGACACTGAAGCTTTCTTT	CASTLTGGLDTEAFF
TRBV6-1	TRBJ2-3	.	.	TGTGCCAGCAGTGAGCTAGGGGGGCCCACAGATACGCAGTATTTT	CASSELGGPTDTQYF
TRBV9	TRBJ1-1	.	few	TGTGCCAGCAGCGTAGAAGGCAGGATGAACACTGAAGCTTTCTTT	CASSVEGRMNTEAFF
TRBV5-6	TRBJ2-2	.	.	TGTGCCAGCAGCTTGAATCGATTCCTGAACACCGGGGAGCTGTTTTTT	CASSLNRFLNTGELFF
TRBV30	TRBJ2-4	.	.	TGTGCCTGGAGTGGGACATTTTTAGCCAAAAACATTCAGTACTTC	CAWSGTFLAKNIQYF
TRBV5-1	TRBJ2-7	TRBD1	many	TGCGCCAGCAGCTATACAGGGGAGTACGAGCAGTACTTC	CASSYTGEYEQYF
TRBV12-3/TRBV12-4	TRBJ2-2	.	many	.	CASSFGAGTSGSNTGELFF
TRBV20-1	TRBJ1-1	TRBD1	few	TGCAGTGCTAGAAAAGACAGGGTCACTGAAGCTTTCTTT	CSARKDRVTEAFF
TRBV25-1	TRBJ1-1	.	many	TGTGCCAGCAGGGATAAACAGGGAGGGGCTTTCTTT	CASRDKQGGAFF
TRBV12-3/TRBV12-4	TRBJ1-1	.	.	TGTGCCAGCAGTCCACCAAAGGGTTGGACTGAAGCTTTCTTT	CASSPPKGWTEAFF
TRBV29-1	TRBJ1-6	TRBD1	many	TGCAGCGCCCGTCAGGGGGACAGGGCTAATTCACCCCTCCACTTT	CSARQGDRANSPLHF
TRBV20-1	TRBJ2-3	.	many	TGCAGTGCTAGACCAATCGCTAGTTGGGGCGGGGATACGCAGTATTTT	CSARPIASWGGDTQYF
TRBV7-2	TRBJ1-4	.	.	TGTGCCAGCAGCTCCCACGGGGGAGAAAAACTGTTTTTT	CASSSHGGEKLFF
TRBV18	TRBJ1-1	TRBD1	.	TGTGCCAGCTCGCTCGACAGGGACACTGAAGCTTTCTTT	CASSLDRDTEAFF
TRBV4-3	TRBJ1-3	.	.	TGCGCCAGCAGCCAAGATGTGGGCAAACCTGGAAACACCATATATTTT	CASSQDVGKPGNTIYF
TRBV7-2	TRBJ2-7	TRBD2	few	TGTGCCAGCACCCCAAACTTCGGGGGGTCCTACGAGCAGTACTTC	CASTPNFGGSYEQYF